The 24 T cell receptor beta chains in this list originate from one sample, sequenced in a study of blood T cell repertoires in COVID-19. Profiled with immunoSEQ multiplex PCR; TCRdb holds only in-frame clones, not every one. The sample has approximately 190,000 clones; around 76% are singletons. The sample comprised peripheral blood. The receptors were gathered from a woman between 55 and 75 years old with COVID-19, enrolled during active disease.

The J gene is TRBJ2-2, the V gene TRBV3-1 (or the pseudogene TRBV3-2); 8 nucleotides align to TRBD2. CDR3 length: 16 residues. J was trimmed by 1 base and V by 2 bases; bases with no gene match: 3. Germline loops: CDR1 LGHDT, CDR2 YNNKEL (reference sequence). This CDR3 is CASSQRTSRNTGELFF. Written as DNA, the CDR3 is TGTGCCAGCAGCCAACGGACTAGCAGGAACACCGGGGAGCTGTTTTTT.

The sample holds one count of this clone. This sequence joins TRBV3-1 (or the pseudogene TRBV3-2) and TRBJ1-5, with TRBD1 as a possible D gene (6 bases). V was shortened by 4 bases and J by 3 bases, with 16 bases between the two germline ends. Per germline, CDR1 LGHDT and CDR2 YNNKEL (reference sequence). The CDR3 extends over 16 amino acids. The CDR3 DNA sequence: TGTGCCAGCAGCCTTACTCAGGGGCCTCCCAATCAGCCCCAGCATTTT. This gives the protein CASSLTQGPPNQPQHF.

This clone was counted once. This chain connects TRBV6-5 to TRBJ2-5; perhaps TRBD1 as D (5 bases). The CDR3 totals 15 residues. Germline V gene data show CDR1 as MNHEY and CDR2 as SVGAGI. V lost 6 bases, J lost 5 bases, and 19 bases lay in between. The CDR3 bases are TGTGCCAGCAGGATAATGATAGGGGTTGTTGAGACCCAGTACTTC. The encoded protein is CASRIMIGVVETQYF.

The V gene is TRBV5-1, the J gene TRBJ1-5; maybe TRBD1 (5 bases). Germline assignment: CDR1 SGHRS and CDR2 YFSETQ. The V and J ends lost 1 base and 3 bases respectively, with 8 bases between them. The length of the CDR3 is 14 residues. The CDR3 region has the DNA TGCGCCAGCAGCTTGTCAGGGTACAATCAGCCCCAGCATTTT. It specifies CASSLSGYNQPQHF.

This sequence joins TRBV4-2 and TRBJ2-3, with TRBD2 identical over 11 bases. The CDR3 consists of 19 residues. Losses at the gene ends were 4 bases for V and 3 bases for J; bases not matched to a gene: 15. Per germline, CDR1 LGHNA and CDR2 YNFKEQ. The CDR3 spells CASSPYMGSGGAETDTQYF. In DNA form, the CDR3 reads TGTGCCAGCAGCCCCTATATGGGTAGCGGGGGGGCCGAGACAGATACGCAGTATTTT.

The chain employs TRBV19 and TRBJ1-2; TRBD1 aligns across 7 bases. V gave up 4 bases and J gave up 0 bases; unmatched junction bases: 2. Germline lookup yields CDR1 LNHDA and CDR2 SQIVND (reference sequence). This CDR3 contains 14 residues. CDR3 nucleotides: TGTGCCAGTAGTACCGGGACAGCTAACTATGGCTACACCTTC. Translated, it gives CASSTGTANYGYTF.

CDR3 sequence reads: CASSSGTISGNTIYF. CDR3 in DNA: TGTGCCAGCAGCTCGGGGACTATATCTGGAAACACCATATATTTT. The chain combines TRBV5-4 with TRBJ1-3; weak D call: TRBD1 (5 bases). Trimming pared 3 bases from V and 1 base from J, leaving 11 bases between. Germline CDR1 and CDR2: SGHNT and YYREEE (reference sequence). The CDR3 runs 15 residues.

This chain links TRBV10-1 with TRBJ2-2; 10 bases are a match to TRBD1. The V and J ends lost 2 bases and 7 bases, in that order; junction bases with no gene match: 7. The CDR3 runs 16 residues. Germline assignment: CDR1 WNHNN and CDR2 SYGVQD (reference sequence). The CDR3 spells CASSEDRGQRSGELFF. CDR3 nucleotides: TGCGCCAGCAGTGAGGACAGGGGGCAACGAAGCGGGGAGCTGTTTTTT.

This rearrangement joins TRBV14 to TRBJ2-1; unclear D gene. The CDR3 covers 13 residues. V was trimmed by 3 bases and J by 9 bases, leaving 12 bases between them. CDR1 is SGHDN, CDR2 FVKESK, per germline. For the CDR3, the DNA is TGTGCCAGCAGCCAGCCATTCGGTGGTGAGCAGTTCTTC. This codes for CASSQPFGGEQFF. The full variable domain, completed using reference TRBV14 and TRBJ2-1, is EAGVTQFPSHSVIEKGQTVTLRCDPISGHDNLYWYRRVMGKEIKFLLHFVKESKQDESGMPNNRFLAERTGGTYSTLKVQPAELEDSGVYFCASSQPFGGEQFFGPGTRLTVL.

A few counts support this clone. CDR3 in amino acids: CALGGTGPGEQYF. CDR3 DNA sequence: TGTGCTTTGGGAGGGACAGGGCCTGGCGAGCAGTACTTC. V is TRBV30 and J is TRBJ2-7, with 9 bases matching TRBD1. The CDR3 consists of 13 residues. Per the germline V gene, CDR1 is GTSNPN and CDR2 is SVGIG (reference sequence). Using reference TRBV30 and TRBJ2-7 for the parts outside the CDR3, the full variable domain is SQTIHQWPATLVQPVGSPLSLECTVEGTSNPNLYWYRQAAGRGLQLLFYSVGIGQISSEVPQNLSASRPQDRQFILSSKKLLLSDSGFYLCALGGTGPGEQYFGPGTRLTVT.

V gene TRBV24-1 combines with J gene TRBJ1-2; 7 nucleotides line up with TRBD1. Germline V lookup: CDR1 KGHDR, CDR2 SFDVKD. The CDR3 spans 14 residues. Trimming cost V 4 bases and J 8 bases; bases outside gene matches: 9. The CDR3 spells CATSDHGQVEGYTF. The CDR3, as DNA: TGTGCCACCAGTGACCATGGACAGGTAGAGGGCTACACCTTC.

The chain joins TRBV28 to TRBJ2-5, with D possibly TRBD1 on 6 matching bases. The CDR3 consists of 14 residues. Trimming took 3 bases from V and 5 from J, leaving 13 bases between them. Per germline, CDR1 MDHEN and CDR2 SYDVKM. The CDR3 DNA sequence: TGTGCCAGCAGTTTTCCCAGGGGTCGGGAGACCCAGTACTTC. Translating gives CASSFPRGRETQYF. Full variable domain (remainder filled in from reference TRBV28 and TRBJ2-5): DVKVTQSSRYLVKRTGEKVFLECVQDMDHENMFWYRQDPGLGLRLIYFSYDVKMKEKGDIPEGYSVSREKKERFSLILESASTNQTSMYLCASSFPRGRETQYFGPGTRLLVL.

The V gene is TRBV27, the J gene TRBJ1-2; TRBD1 matches at 12 bases. The CDR3 contains 16 residues. In germline, CDR1 is MNHEY, CDR2 SMNVEV (reference sequence). The V segment lost 6 bases and the J segment 5 bases; nucleotides outside the gene matches: 10. DNA for the CDR3: TGTGCCAGCAGCCCCATAGGGACAGGGGGCGTGTATGGCTACACCTTC. Protein sequence: CASSPIGTGGVYGYTF.

J is TRBJ1-2 and V is TRBV7-2, with a tentative D call TRBD1 (6 bases). Trimming took 5 bases from V and 4 from J, leaving 17 bases between them. The CDR3 consists of 15 residues. Germline V lookup: CDR1 SGHTA, CDR2 FQGNSA. CDR3 residues: CASSLNGQSPYGYTF. The CDR3 nucleotides read TGTGCCAGCAGCCTAAATGGACAGAGTCCCTATGGCTACACCTTC. The whole variable domain, filled in from reference TRBV7-2 and TRBJ1-2, reads GAGVSQSPSNKVTEKGKDVELRCDPISGHTALYWYRQSLGQGLEFLIYFQGNSAPDKSGLPSDRFSAERTGGSVSTLTIQRTQQEDSAVYLCASSLNGQSPYGYTFGSGTRLTVV.

The V gene is TRBV27, the J gene TRBJ1-4, with 9 bases fitting TRBD1. The CDR3 is 15 amino acids. CDR1 MNHEY and CDR2 SMNVEV come from the germline V gene (reference sequence). After removal of 6 bases from V and 8 bases from J, the junction contained 10 bases not matched to a gene. The CDR3 sequence: CASSPQGAQEEKLFF. Written as DNA, the CDR3 is TGTGCCAGCAGCCCACAGGGGGCACAAGAGGAAAAACTGTTTTTT.

The chain joins TRBV7-8 to TRBJ1-2, with D possibly TRBD1 on 6 matching bases. In germline, CDR1 is SGHVS, CDR2 FQNEAQ. V was clipped by 5 bases and J by 1 base, with 14 bases between them. This CDR3 region has 15 residues. This CDR3 reads CASSPPGAHNYGYTF. The CDR3 DNA sequence: TGTGCCAGCAGCCCTCCAGGGGCACATAACTATGGCTACACCTTC.

The V gene is TRBV5-5, the J gene TRBJ1-5; 7 bases are a match to TRBD1. CDR1 is SGHKS and CDR2 is YYEKEE in the germline V gene (reference sequence). This CDR3 spans 17 amino acids. J gave up 0 bases and V 4 bases, and 10 bases lay outside the gene matches. For the CDR3, the DNA is TGTGCCAGCAGCGGGAGCCCCGACAGGGTTAGCAATCAGCCCCAGCATTTT. This sequence encodes CASSGSPDRVSNQPQHF.

This sequence joins TRBV6-1 and TRBJ1-6; tentatively, D is TRBD1 (5 bases). V was shortened by 2 bases and J by 6 bases, with 11 bases between the two germline ends. Germline CDR1 MNHNS, CDR2 SASEGT. The CDR3 loop spans 15 amino acids. The CDR3 coding sequence is TGTGCCAGCAGTGAACCTAGACAGCTTAATTCACCCCTCCACTTT. Encoded protein: CASSEPRQLNSPLHF.

V is TRBV7-3 and J is TRBJ1-1; D is uncertain. This CDR3 region has 13 residues. The germline CDR1 and CDR2 sequences are SGHTA and FQGTGA. Trimming shortened V by 2 bases and J by 2 bases, and 6 bases separated the two germline ends. CDR3 sequence: CASSLGSNTEAFF. CDR3 DNA sequence: TGTGCCAGCAGCTTAGGTAGTAACACTGAAGCTTTCTTT.

The chain recombines TRBV7-3 with TRBJ2-6; tentative D call: TRBD2 (5 bases). V was pared by 8 bases and J by 0 bases, with 20 bases between. In germline, CDR1 is SGHTA, CDR2 FQGTGA. The CDR3 is made up of 18 amino acids. The CDR3 nucleotides are TGTGCCAGCTCCTCACCGAAGGGTACTAGCTCTGGGGCCAACGTCCTGACTTTC. This translates into CASSSPKGTSSGANVLTF.

V and J are TRBV2 and TRBJ2-5; D possibly corresponds to TRBD2 (7 bases). The CDR3 covers 16 residues. V gave up 4 bases and J gave up 4 bases, with 19 bases separating them. Germline values: CDR1 SNHLY, CDR2 FYNNEI. The CDR3 nucleotides are TGTGCCAGCAGTGTCCAGGGGAGGGTGGTTGGAGAGACCCAGTACTTC. Residues: CASSVQGRVVGETQYF.

The chain is built from TRBV5-6 and TRBJ2-2; D is perhaps TRBD2 (6 bases). The CDR3 length is 16 residues. Between the trimmed V and J ends, which lost 4 bases and 6 bases, there was a span of 19 bases. From germline, CDR1 is SGHDT and CDR2 YYEEEE. The CDR3: CASSELGGGRAGELFF. DNA of the CDR3: TGTGCCAGCAGCGAACTCGGGGGAGGTCGGGCCGGGGAGCTGTTTTTT.

V gene TRBV11-2 combines with J gene TRBJ1-5; D perhaps matches TRBD1 (5 bases). This CDR3 comprises 13 residues. V lost 1 base and J lost 7, with 8 bases in between. The V gene's germline CDR1 is SGHAT and CDR2 FQNNGV. CDR3 nucleotide sequence: TGTGCCAGCAGCTTAGGGGCAGGGCAGCCCCAGCATTTT. Encoded protein: CASSLGAGQPQHF.

The chain recombines TRBV6-5 with TRBJ1-2, with D tentatively TRBD1 (5 bases). Germline CDR1 is MNHEY and CDR2 is SVGAGI. The V gene lost 5 bases and the J gene lost 5 bases, with 15 bases spanning the gap. CDR3 length: 14 residues. CDR3 DNA: TGTGCCAGCAGTAGCTACTCCTCAGGGTATGGCTACACCTTC. Translated, it gives CASSSYSSGYGYTF.